The next 27 T cell receptor beta chains were all read from a single sample in a study of T cell repertoires in cytomegalovirus infection. What these receptors recognize is not known. One entry per CDR3 protein, called by TCRdb with MiXCR from the reads. Among 750,000 to 950,000 distinct CDR3 sequences listed, about 28% were seen once. This specimen consisted of cultured CD8+ T cells from PBMCs, obtained from culture after CMV antigen stimulation. These receptors were obtained from a human donor in good health (CMV status not recorded). Some clones in this sample may be carry-over from other donors' samples.

This sequence joins TRBV5-6 and TRBJ2-5, with 8 bases identical to TRBD1. Trimming at V came to 4 bases and at J to 5 bases, leaving 19 bases not matched to a gene. The CDR3 covers 18 residues. Germline assignment: CDR1 SGHDT and CDR2 YYEEEE. CDR3 DNA: TGTGCCAGCAGCCAACTCCAAACCTGGACAGGGTTAGGTGAGACCCAGTACTTC. Translated, it gives CASSQLQTWTGLGETQYF.

As to this clonotype: This may come from a read error, since a much larger clone is one base off. The chain joins TRBV6-5 to TRBJ1-1; possible D gene TRBD1, 5 bases. The CDR3 is 13 amino acids. Germline V CDR1 and CDR2: MNHEY, SVGAGI. The germline V and J ends were trimmed by 4 bases and 1 base, with 7 bases remaining between them. CDR3 sequence reads: CASSFRENTEAFF. In DNA, the CDR3 is TGTGCCAGCAGTTTCAGGGAGAACACTGAAGCTTTCTTT.

At least ten counts were recorded for this clonotype. This sequence joins TRBV7-2 and TRBJ2-7; the D call may be TRBD1 or TRBD2 (5 bases each). The CDR3 is made up of 15 amino acids. The germline CDR1 and CDR2 sequences are SGHTA and FQGNSA. V was trimmed by 2 bases and J by 7 bases, leaving 18 bases between them. The CDR3 loop is CASSLYTEAGFEQYV. CDR3 nucleotide sequence: TGTGCCAGCAGCTTATACACGGAGGCAGGGTTTGAGCAGTACGTC.

The V gene is TRBV7-9, the J gene TRBJ1-1, with unresolved D. The V and J ends lost 6 bases and 0 bases respectively, with 14 bases between them. The CDR3 totals 15 residues. Germline values: CDR1 SEHNR, CDR2 FQNEAQ (reference sequence). The CDR3 is CASSQRAGVNTEAFF. The DNA of the CDR3 is TGTGCCAGCAGTCAAAGGGCCGGGGTGAACACTGAAGCTTTCTTT.

The chain combines TRBV5-6 with TRBJ2-7; 10 positions match TRBD1. V was clipped by 5 bases and J by 5 bases; unmatched bases: 7. Looked up from germline, CDR1 is SGHDT and CDR2 is YYEEEE. The CDR3 extends over 14 amino acids. CDR3 protein: CASSSGTGVHEQYF. The CDR3 region has the DNA TGTGCCAGCAGTTCCGGGACAGGGGTGCACGAGCAGTACTTC.

This clonotype has at least ten counts. The chain couples TRBV7-2 to TRBJ1-4; D remains unclear. The CDR3 runs 15 residues. Trimming cost V 1 base and J 6 bases, with 12 bases left between them. Germline CDR1 is SGHTA and CDR2 is FQGNSA. This CDR3 reads CASSLVASWDEKLFF. The CDR3 DNA is TGTGCCAGCAGCTTAGTCGCCAGCTGGGATGAAAAACTGTTTTTT.

This clonotype was seen at least ten times. V gene TRBV4-3 combines with J gene TRBJ2-2; 8 bases line up with TRBD1. J gave up 5 bases and V 4 bases, and 3 bases lay outside the gene matches. Germline CDR1 is LGHNA and CDR2 is YSLEER. This CDR3 spans 14 amino acids. CDR3 in DNA: TGCGCCAGCAGCCTCGACAGGGGTACCGGGGAGCTGTTTTTT. This encodes CASSLDRGTGELFF.

The J gene is TRBJ1-1, the V gene TRBV12-3 or TRBV12-4; 8 bases match TRBD1. The CDR3 extends over 15 amino acids. J gave up 7 bases and V 8 bases, and 15 bases lay outside the gene matches. The CDR3 sequence is CASRLRGTGVFEAFF. The DNA for the CDR3 is TGTGCCAGCCGACTTAGGGGGACAGGAGTTTTTGAAGCTTTCTTT.

The table lists this clonotype with a count of one. The CDR3 bases are TGTGCCAGCAGCCCGGGACAGGCTAGCTCCTATAATTCACCCCTCCACTTT. Translation gives CASSPGQASSYNSPLHF. The V call is TRBV28, the J call TRBJ1-6; 8 nucleotides match TRBD1. J lost 0 bases, V lost 6 bases, and 7 bases had no gene match. Germline V gene lookup returns CDR1 MDHEN and CDR2 SYDVKM. The CDR3 is 17 residues long.

The V gene is TRBV7-9, the J gene TRBJ2-7, with D perhaps TRBD2 (5 bases). CDR1 SEHNR and CDR2 FQNEAQ come from the germline V gene (reference sequence). V was clipped by 1 base and J by 7 bases, with 11 bases between them. CDR3 length equals 13 residues. CDR3 sequence (DNA): TGTGCCAGCAGCTTAGGGTCAGGCGGGGAGCAGTACGTC. Translation: CASSLGSGGEQYV.

The chain has TRBV29-1 and TRBJ1-2; the D gene is possibly TRBD1 (5 bases). Germline V gene data show CDR1 as SQVTM and CDR2 as ANQGSEA. V lost 0 bases and J 1 base, leaving 9 bases between the germline ends. The CDR3 runs 14 residues. The CDR3 bases are TGCAGCGTTGAAGAGACAGCTCTTAACTATGGCTACACCTTC. It translates to CSVEETALNYGYTF.

The chain is built from TRBV28 and TRBJ1-1; D gene unclear. Trimming cost V 5 bases and J 2 bases, with 12 bases left between them. The CDR3 is 14 residues long. Germline V lookup: CDR1 MDHEN, CDR2 SYDVKM. The CDR3 coding sequence is TGTGCCAGCAGTCCCACCGTCATAAACACTGAAGCTTTCTTT. Translation gives CASSPTVINTEAFF.

The chain recombines TRBV6-2 or TRBV6-3 with TRBJ1-1; D may be TRBD1 (5 bases). This CDR3 contains 15 residues. Looked up from germline, CDR1 is MNHEY and CDR2 is SVGEGT. Trimming shortened V by 5 bases and J by 0 bases, and 13 bases separated the two germline ends. This chain's CDR3 is CASSGLGGMNTEAFF. The CDR3 DNA follows: TGTGCCAGCAGTGGCCTCGGGGGGATGAACACTGAAGCTTTCTTT.

This rearrangement joins TRBV11-3 to TRBJ1-6; TRBD1 might be the D (6 bases). V lost 6 bases and J lost 13, with 22 bases in between. The CDR3 totals 15 residues. Germline CDR1 reads SGHNT; CDR2 reads YENEEA. The CDR3 region has the DNA TGTGCCAGCAGGATTAGACGGGACAAGGGTTCTCCCCTCCACTTT. As protein: CASRIRRDKGSPLHF.

This clonotype was found many times. The chain uses TRBV7-6 and TRBJ1-4; TRBD1 matches 8 bases. CDR3 size: 15 residues. Germline V gene lookup returns CDR1 SGHVS and CDR2 FNYEAQ. V was pared by 5 bases and J by 8 bases, with 10 bases of the junction left unmatched. CDR3 loop: CASSLRGTGEEKLFF. The CDR3 DNA reads as TGTGCCAGCAGCCTGCGGGGGACAGGTGAAGAAAAACTGTTTTTT.

V is TRBV7-9 and J is TRBJ1-1; no clear D gene. Trimming took off 5 bases at V and 1 base at J, with 8 bases between the two ends. The V gene's germline CDR1 is SEHNR and CDR2 FQNEAQ (reference sequence). This CDR3 has 13 residues. The CDR3 DNA sequence: TGTGCCAGCAGCGCCGGGTCGAACACTGAAGCTTTCTTT. The encoded protein is CASSAGSNTEAFF.

The chain joins TRBV5-4 to TRBJ2-5; D is perhaps TRBD2 (6 bases). The V end was cut by 6 bases, the J end by 1 base, with 25 bases between. CDR3 length: 18 residues. Germline CDR1 SGHNT, CDR2 YYREEE (reference sequence). CDR3 sequence reads: CASNPAGQGRGLQETQYF. CDR3 nucleotide sequence: TGTGCCAGCAACCCGGCGGGGCAGGGACGAGGGCTCCAAGAGACCCAGTACTTC.

This chain uses TRBV5-1 with TRBJ2-7, with D unclear. Per germline, CDR1 SGHRS and CDR2 YFSETQ. V lost 5 bases, J lost 0 bases, and 18 bases lay in between. The CDR3 is 16 amino acids. This CDR3 reads CASRGLSTSSSYEQYF. The CDR3 DNA follows: TGCGCCAGCAGGGGGTTGTCGACGTCTAGCTCCTACGAGCAGTACTTC.

This clonotype appeared a few times. This chain joins TRBV29-1 and TRBJ1-2, with D perhaps TRBD1 (5 bases). Deletions cut 3 bases from V and 4 bases from J, with 12 bases between. Germline assignment: CDR1 SQVTM and CDR2 ANQGSEA. The CDR3 spans 13 residues. CDR3 DNA: TGCAGCGTTGACTATGGGGGGGGCTATGGCTACACCTTC. This gives the protein CSVDYGGGYGYTF.

This clonotype was found a few times. This chain connects TRBV4-2 to TRBJ2-5; D is ambiguous. Trimming removed 0 bases at V and 5 bases at J, with 13 bases between. In germline, CDR1 is LGHNA, CDR2 YNFKEQ. The CDR3 is made up of 15 amino acids. As DNA, the CDR3 is TGTGCCAGCAGCCAAGAAGCCCCCCGGTCCGAGACCCAGTACTTC. This sequence encodes CASSQEAPRSETQYF.

A few counts support this clonotype. The genes are TRBV11-1 and TRBJ2-1, with 8 bases that match TRBD2. This CDR3 contains 16 residues. J was trimmed by 8 bases and V by 5 bases; bases with no gene match: 14. Germline V gene data show CDR1 as SGHAT and CDR2 as FQDESV (reference sequence). The DNA of the CDR3 is TGTGCCAGCAGCCCCCCGCGGGGGGCCGAGAAAGATGAGCAGTTCTTC. It translates to CASSPPRGAEKDEQFF.

In DNA form, the CDR3 reads TGTGCCAGCAGTTTGCGTTCATCCGGGACACTCTCTGGGGCCAACGTCCTGACTTTC. Residues: CASSLRSSGTLSGANVLTF. This sequence joins TRBV27 and TRBJ2-6; D might be TRBD1 (6 bases). V was pared by 3 bases and J by 0 bases, with 18 bases between. Looked up from germline, CDR1 is MNHEY and CDR2 is SMNVEV (reference sequence). The CDR3 has 19 residues.

This clonotype was seen many times. The chain carries TRBV11-2 and TRBJ2-2; possibly TRBD1 or TRBD2 for D (6 bases each). Trimming left V 6 bases short and J 5 bases short, with 16 bases between. CDR3 length: 15 residues. Germline assignment: CDR1 SGHAT and CDR2 FQNNGV. The CDR3, as DNA: TGTGCCAGCAGTCGAAAGGGGGGTGGGACCGGGGAGCTGTTTTTT. It encodes CASSRKGGGTGELFF.

The chain is built from TRBV15 and TRBJ1-3, with 9 positions matching TRBD1. In germline, CDR1 is LNHNV, CDR2 YYDKDF (reference sequence). This CDR3 spans 16 amino acids. Unmatched junction bases numbered 6, after V lost 2 bases and J lost 4 bases. The CDR3 reads CATSRLQGAGGNTIYF. The CDR3 DNA is TGTGCCACCAGCAGACTACAGGGGGCGGGCGGAAACACCATATATTTT.

The gene calls are TRBV7-9 and TRBJ2-1; D unclear. The CDR3 consists of 15 residues. Germline V gene data show CDR1 as SEHNR and CDR2 as FQNEAQ (reference sequence). V was clipped by 4 bases and J by 3 bases, with 13 bases between them. Here the CDR3 DNA reads TGTGCCAGCAGCTCGCGATTGAGAAACTACAATGAGCAGTTCTTC. As protein: CASSSRLRNYNEQFF.

The chain employs TRBV24-1 and TRBJ2-1; 12 nucleotides align to TRBD2. With V trimmed by 9 bases and J by 6 bases, 11 bases remained unmatched. In germline, CDR1 is KGHDR, CDR2 SFDVKD. This CDR3 has 16 residues. The CDR3 sequence: CATLTSGGGMGNEQFF. Written as DNA, the CDR3 is TGTGCCACCCTGACTAGCGGGGGCGGGATGGGCAATGAGCAGTTCTTC.

This clonotype was observed once. The V and J genes are TRBV6-2 or TRBV6-3 and TRBJ2-5, with 7 bases identical to TRBD1. Germline V lookup: CDR1 MNHEY, CDR2 SVGEGT. With 10 bases clipped from V and 7 bases from J, the junction kept 12 bases outside the gene matches. The CDR3 is 13 amino acids. CDR3 protein: CATSIGGGGTQYF. The CDR3 nucleotides are TGTGCCACCTCAATAGGGGGCGGCGGGACCCAGTACTTC.